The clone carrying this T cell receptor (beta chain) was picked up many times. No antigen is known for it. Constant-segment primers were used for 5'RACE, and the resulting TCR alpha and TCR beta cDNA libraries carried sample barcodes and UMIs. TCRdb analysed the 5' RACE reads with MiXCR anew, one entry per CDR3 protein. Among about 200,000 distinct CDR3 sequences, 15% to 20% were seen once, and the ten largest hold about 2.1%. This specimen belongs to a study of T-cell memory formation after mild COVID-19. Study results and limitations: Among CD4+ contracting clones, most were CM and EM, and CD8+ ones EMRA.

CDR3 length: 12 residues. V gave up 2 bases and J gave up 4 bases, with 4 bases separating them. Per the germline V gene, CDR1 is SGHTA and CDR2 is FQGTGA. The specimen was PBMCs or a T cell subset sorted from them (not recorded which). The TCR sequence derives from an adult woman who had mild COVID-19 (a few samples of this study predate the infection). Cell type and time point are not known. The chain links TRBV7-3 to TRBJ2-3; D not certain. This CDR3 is CASSLASDTQYF. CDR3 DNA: TGTGCCAGCAGCTTAGCTTCAGATACGCAGTATTTT.